This record covers a single T cell receptor (beta chain). The repertoire was sequenced with immunoSEQ multiplex PCR; TCRdb's copy has only in-frame clones and lacks some. This table has about 41,000 clones, approximately 91% appearing once. These data originate in a study of T cells in localized non-small cell lung cancer. This receptor was identified in an older female donor with stage I squamous cell lung carcinoma. The sample in question was peripheral blood, obtained before any cancer treatment.

CDR3 nucleotide sequence: TGTGCCAGCAGCCCTCCAGGGGGGTCCCGAAGTGCTACGCAGTATTTT. This gives the protein CASSPPGGSRSATQYF. The V gene is TRBV9, the J gene TRBJ2-3, with a possible D match to TRBD1 (7 bases). V was cut by 4 bases and J by 8 bases, with 23 bases left in between. The CDR3 covers 16 residues. In germline, CDR1 is SGDLS, CDR2 YYNGEE.